The clone carrying this TCR beta chain has just one count. CDR1 and CDR2 (germline): ENHRY, SYGVKD. The CDR3 consists of 14 residues. V gave up 5 bases and J gave up 6 bases; unmatched junction bases: 6. The data originate from a study of control samples from healthy donors and cancer patients. Sequenced by immunoSEQ multiplex PCR; TCRdb stores in-frame clones only, minus some. The sample carries roughly 43,000 clones, approximately 89% recorded once. Sequencing was done on a sample of PBMCs. J is TRBJ2-2 and V is TRBV10-3; 7 nucleotides match TRBD1. The clonotype comes from a woman aged 60 to 75 with lung cancer. The CDR3 DNA reads as TGTGCCATCAGTCAGGGGGTCGCCGCCGGGGAGCTGTTTTTT. Protein product: CAISQGVAAGELFF.